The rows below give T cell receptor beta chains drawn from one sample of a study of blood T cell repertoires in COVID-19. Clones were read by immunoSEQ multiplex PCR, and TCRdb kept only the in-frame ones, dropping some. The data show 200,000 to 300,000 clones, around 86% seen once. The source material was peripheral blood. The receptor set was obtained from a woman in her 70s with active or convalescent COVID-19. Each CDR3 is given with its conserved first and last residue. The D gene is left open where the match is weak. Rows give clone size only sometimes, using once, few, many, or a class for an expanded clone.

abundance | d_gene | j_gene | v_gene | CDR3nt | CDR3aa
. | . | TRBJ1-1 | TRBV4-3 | TGCGCCAGCAGCAACTACCTGGATACCAGCACTGAAGCTTTCTTT | CASSNYLDTSTEAFF
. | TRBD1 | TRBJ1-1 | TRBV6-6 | TGTGCCAGCAGTAAGGAGGGGGCGCAGAACACTGAAGCTTTCTTT | CASSKEGAQNTEAFF
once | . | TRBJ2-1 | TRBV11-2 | TGTGCCAGCAGCTTAGGTAGGGGAGGCGGCGGGAATGAGCAGTTCTTC | CASSLGRGGGGNEQFF
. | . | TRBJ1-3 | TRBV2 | TGTGCCAGCACTACGACAAACTCTGGAAACACCATATATTTT | CASTTTNSGNTIYF
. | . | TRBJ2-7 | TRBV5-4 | TGTGCCAGCAGCTTGCCCCGCGGCAACTCCTACGAGCAGTACTTC | CASSLPRGNSYEQYF
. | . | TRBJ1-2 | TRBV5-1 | TGCGCCAGCAGCTTGAGGTCGGGTAGGATAGACAGTAGAGACGCCCGCTACACCTTC | CASSLRSGRIDSRDARYTF
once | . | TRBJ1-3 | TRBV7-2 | TGTGCCAGCAGCCGCCAAAAGCCTGCTCTCTCTGGAAACACCATATATTTT | CASSRQKPALSGNTIYF
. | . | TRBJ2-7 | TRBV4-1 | TGCGCCAGCAGCCAAGGCCCCGAACGGGGTTACGAGCAGTACTTC | CASSQGPERGYEQYF
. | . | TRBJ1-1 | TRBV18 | TGTGCCAGCTCACCAAAAGAGGGATGGCGCCCTGAAGCTTTCTTT | CASSPKEGWRPEAFF
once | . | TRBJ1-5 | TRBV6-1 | TGTGCCAGCAGTGAAGGCTGGACATCCAAGGTTCGGCAGCCCCAGCATTTT | CASSEGWTSKVRQPQHF
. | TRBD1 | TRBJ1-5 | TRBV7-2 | TGTGCCAGCAGCCTGGGACAGGGAAGTCAGCCCCAGCATTTT | CASSLGQGSQPQHF
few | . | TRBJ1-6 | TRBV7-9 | TGTGCCAGCAGCTTAGATCGGGGGGGGACTTCACCCCTCCACTTT | CASSLDRGGTSPLHF
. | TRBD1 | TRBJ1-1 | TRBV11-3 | TGTGCCAGCAGCTTACGGACAGGGGAGGGCACTGAAGCTTTCTTT | CASSLRTGEGTEAFF
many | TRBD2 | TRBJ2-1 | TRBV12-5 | TGTGCTAGTGGTTTGTGGCGGGGGAGCTCCTACAATGAGCAGTTCTTC | CASGLWRGSSYNEQFF
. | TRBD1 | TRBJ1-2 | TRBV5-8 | TGTGCCAGCGCCGGAGGGACAGCCTCAAGTGGGGACTATGGCTACACCTTC | CASAGGTASSGDYGYTF
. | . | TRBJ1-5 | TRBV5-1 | TGCGCCAGCAGCTTGGGACACGACAATCAGCCCCAGCATTTT | CASSLGHDNQPQHF
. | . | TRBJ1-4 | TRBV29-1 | TGCAGCGTTGAAGTCGCGGGGGTAGGCGAAAAACTGTTTTTT | CSVEVAGVGEKLFF
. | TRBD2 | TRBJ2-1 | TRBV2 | TGTGCCAGCAGCGACTTAGCGGGGGGGCGGAGTGAGCAGTTCTTC | CASSDLAGGRSEQFF
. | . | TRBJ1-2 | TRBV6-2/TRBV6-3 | TGTGCCAGCAGTTTCGGGACATACGGGGCCTACACCTTC | CASSFGTYGAYTF
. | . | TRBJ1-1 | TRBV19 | TGTGCCAGTAGGAGCCTCGCTGAAGCTTTCTTT | CASRSLAEAFF
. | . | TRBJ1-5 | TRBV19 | TGTGCCAGTAGTACCTTAGGACAGACCAGTCAGCCCCAGCATTTT | CASSTLGQTSQPQHF
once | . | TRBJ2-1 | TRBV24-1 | TGTGCCACCTCGAGGACAGCCTCCTTCCAGGAGCAGTTCTTC | CATSRTASFQEQFF
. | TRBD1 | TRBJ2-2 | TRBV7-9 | TGTGCCAGCAGCCGTGGGAGACAGGGGGCCGACACCGGGGAGCTGTTTTTT | CASSRGRQGADTGELFF
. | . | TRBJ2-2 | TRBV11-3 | TGTGCCAGCAGCTCGGGGACATCCCCCACCGGGGAGCTGTTTTTT | CASSSGTSPTGELFF
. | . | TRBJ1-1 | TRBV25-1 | TGTGCCAGCAGTGATTTTAGATATAGTGGTTCGAGAGCTTTCTTT | CASSDFRYSGSRAFF
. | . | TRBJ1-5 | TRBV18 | TGTGCCAGCTCTGTAAAGCGAGATCAGCCCCAGCATTTT | CASSVKRDQPQHF
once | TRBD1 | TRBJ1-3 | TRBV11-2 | TGTGCCAGCAGCTTAACAGGGGGCTCTGGAAACACCATATATTTT | CASSLTGGSGNTIYF
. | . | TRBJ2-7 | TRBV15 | TGTGCCACCAGCAGGACTTACTCCCATCCAGCCTACGAGCAGTACTTC | CATSRTYSHPAYEQYF
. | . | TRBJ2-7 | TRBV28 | TGTGCCAGCAGTCCGACAGAGTTCTACGAGCAGTACTTC | CASSPTEFYEQYF
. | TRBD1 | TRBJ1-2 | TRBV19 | TGTGCCAGTAGTTACGACAGGGCTTCTGGCTACACCTTC | CASSYDRASGYTF
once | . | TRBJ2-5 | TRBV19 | TGTGCCAGTAGTGCGGCGGGGCGGGAGACCCAGTACTTC | CASSAAGRETQYF
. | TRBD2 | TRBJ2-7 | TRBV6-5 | TGTGCCAGCAGTTTCTCTAGCGGGGGTATGTACGAGCAGTACTTC | CASSFSSGGMYEQYF
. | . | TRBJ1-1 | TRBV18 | TGTGCCAGCTCTCCACAGGAGTTTGCCACTGAAGCTTTCTTT | CASSPQEFATEAFF
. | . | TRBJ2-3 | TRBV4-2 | TGTGCCAGCAGCCCTCAAAGGAGGGGCCGCACAGATACGCAGTATTTT | CASSPQRRGRTDTQYF
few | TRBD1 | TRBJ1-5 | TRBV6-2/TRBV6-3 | TGTGCCAGCAGCAAGGGACAGACTCTTAGCAATCAGCCCCAGCATTTT | CASSKGQTLSNQPQHF
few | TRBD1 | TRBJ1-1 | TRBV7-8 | TGTGCCAGCAGCTTGGGACAGATGAACACTGAAGCTTTCTTT | CASSLGQMNTEAFF
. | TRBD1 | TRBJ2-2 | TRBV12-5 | TGTGCTAGTGGCCCAGCCACAGGGGGCGGGAACACCGGGGAGCTGTTTTTT | CASGPATGGGNTGELFF
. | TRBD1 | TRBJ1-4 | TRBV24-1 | TGTGCCACCAGTTCACGGGGCGAGGGGTCAGGGGGTGAAAAACTGTTTTTT | CATSSRGEGSGGEKLFF
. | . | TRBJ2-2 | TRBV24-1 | TGTGCCACCAGTGAACGAGGACTTATCGCGAACACCGGGGAGCTGTTTTTT | CATSERGLIANTGELFF
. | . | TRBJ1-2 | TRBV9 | TGTGCCAGCAGCGTAGAGGAGGGGCGTAAAGGCTACACCTTC | CASSVEEGRKGYTF
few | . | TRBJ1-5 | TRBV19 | TGTGCCAGTAGTATTGGGCAACAGAGTAATGAGTATTTT | CASSIGQQSNEYF
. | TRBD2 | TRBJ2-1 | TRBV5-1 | TGCGCCAGCAGCTTGGATGCGGGGGGCCCGTTAAATGAGCAGTTCTTC | CASSLDAGGPLNEQFF
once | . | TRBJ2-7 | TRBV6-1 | TGTGCCAGCAGGGAAGGGCAGGGGTACTACGAGCAGTACTTC | CASREGQGYYEQYF